The 13 T cell receptor beta chains below were found in one sample sequenced in a study of a mutant IDH1 vaccine in newly diagnosed glioma. TCRdb's copy holds only in-frame clones and misses some; the assay was immunoSEQ multiplex PCR. The sample shows about 64,000 clones, around 84% of them seen only once. No antigens are known for them. Documented time point: week 11, during vaccination. One vaccine dose held 300 ug of mutant IDH1 20-mer peptide and came with topical imiquimod. The sample was PBMCs, taken from a glioma patient whose treatment included an IDH1 peptide vaccine. Receptor source: a woman aged 45-60 years with glioma.

The V and J genes are TRBV6-1 and TRBJ2-7; the D is unclear. V was shortened by 6 bases and J by 4 bases, with 13 bases between the two germline ends. The CDR3 spans 13 residues. Per germline, CDR1 MNHNS and CDR2 SASEGT. The CDR3 DNA is TGTGCCAGCAGGATACAGAGACTTTACGAGCAGTACTTC. It encodes CASRIQRLYEQYF.

The V and J genes are TRBV9 and TRBJ1-1; D remains unclear. Germline V gene sequence: CDR1 SGDLS, CDR2 YYNGEE. CDR3 length: 15 amino acids. V was cut by 0 bases and J by 1 base, with 10 bases left in between. For the CDR3, the DNA is TGTGCCAGCAGCGTAGAGGCAGTGGGGAACACTGAAGCTTTCTTT. This codes for CASSVEAVGNTEAFF.

The chain combines TRBV5-1 with TRBJ2-3; 9 nucleotides line up with TRBD1. The CDR3 length is 14 residues. Germline CDR1 is SGHRS and CDR2 is YFSETQ. With V trimmed by 4 bases and J by 1 base, 1 base remained unmatched. CDR3 sequence reads: CASSTGGGTDTQYF. The DNA for the CDR3 is TGCGCCAGCAGCACAGGGGGCGGCACAGATACGCAGTATTTT. Full variable domain (outside the CDR3, taken from reference TRBV5-1 and TRBJ2-3): KAGVTQTPRYLIKTRGQQVTLSCSPISGHRSVSWYQQTPGQGLQFLFEYFSETQRNKGNFPGRFSGRQFSNSRSEMNVSTLELGDSALYLCASSTGGGTDTQYFGPGTRLTVL.

This chain connects TRBV18 to TRBJ2-1, with 7 bases fitting TRBD1. Per germline, CDR1 KGHSH and CDR2 LQKENI. CDR3 length: 16 amino acids. J lost 4 bases, V lost 5 bases, and 11 bases had no gene match. The CDR3 DNA is TGTGCCAGCTCAATCTACAGGGGCGAGGGTTACAATGAGCAGTTCTTC. As protein: CASSIYRGEGYNEQFF.

The gene calls are TRBV28 and TRBJ1-1; D unresolved. V lost 6 bases and J lost 6, with 20 bases in between. Germline-derived CDR1 and CDR2 are MDHEN and SYDVKM. There are 15 residues in the CDR3. For the CDR3, the DNA is TGTGCCAGCAGACCAAACAGTGACTTGTCCCCTGAAGCTTTCTTT. Amino acids: CASRPNSDLSPEAFF.

This chain connects TRBV27 to TRBJ1-6; no definite D call. CDR1 is MNHEY, CDR2 SMNVEV, per germline (reference sequence). The CDR3 extends over 15 amino acids. Trimming pared 5 bases from V and 0 bases from J, leaving 8 bases between. The CDR3, as DNA: TGTGCCAGCAGTCCTCTAGGCTCCTATAATTCACCCCTCCACTTT. Its translation is CASSPLGSYNSPLHF.

The chain combines TRBV7-3 with TRBJ2-7; no reliable D call. This CDR3 has 15 amino acids. With 5 bases removed from V and 3 bases from J, the gap between germline ends came to 17 bases. Per the germline V gene, CDR1 is SGHTA and CDR2 is FQGTGA. In DNA, the CDR3 is TGTGCCAGCAGCAAAGACAACTCCCTAATCTACGAGCAGTACTTC. Translated: CASSKDNSLIYEQYF.

V usage is TRBV9 and J usage is TRBJ2-5; 15 bases are shared with TRBD2. The germline gives CDR1 SGDLS, CDR2 YYNGEE. The CDR3 length is 15 residues. The junction had 2 bases not matched to a gene; V was cut back by 2 bases and J by 6 bases. CDR3 in amino acids: CASSVGTSGGQTQYF. The CDR3 bases are TGTGCCAGCAGCGTCGGGACTAGCGGGGGGCAGACCCAGTACTTC.

This chain links TRBV6-5 with TRBJ1-3; D might be TRBD1 (5 bases). Trimming cost V 6 bases and J 1 base, with 13 bases left between them. CDR3 length: 15 amino acids. Looked up from germline, CDR1 is MNHEY and CDR2 is SVGAGI. CDR3 in amino acids: CASRAGRRSGNTIYF. Written as DNA, the CDR3 is TGTGCCAGCAGGGCAGGGCGACGATCTGGAAACACCATATATTTT.

The gene calls are TRBV4-2 and TRBJ2-7, with 8 nucleotides matching TRBD2. CDR3 length equals 15 residues. Germline CDR1 is LGHNA and CDR2 is YNFKEQ. V lost 2 bases to trimming and J lost 5 bases; unmatched junction nucleotides: 8. For the CDR3, the DNA is TGTGCCAGCAGCCAAAGTAGCGGGGAATGGAACGAGCAGTACTTC. Amino acids: CASSQSSGEWNEQYF.

The chain joins TRBV5-8 to TRBJ1-4, with unresolved D. V gave up 4 bases and J gave up 7 bases, with 20 bases separating them. This CDR3 contains 16 residues. The V gene's germline CDR1 is SGHTS and CDR2 YDEGEE. For the CDR3, the DNA is TGTGCCAGCAGCCGAACCGGGGTGGGCGACGGTGAAAAACTGTTTTTT. Its protein is CASSRTGVGDGEKLFF.

This chain uses TRBV4-1 with TRBJ1-4; no clear D gene. The CDR3 totals 17 residues. V dropped 0 bases and J dropped 2 bases, with 13 bases sitting between them. Germline V gene sequence: CDR1 MGHRA, CDR2 YSYEKL. Here the CDR3 reads CASSQDGQGSTNEKLFF. The DNA for the CDR3 is TGCGCCAGCAGCCAAGATGGGCAAGGATCGACTAATGAAAAACTGTTTTTT.

This rearrangement joins TRBV5-1 to TRBJ2-7, with D hard to call. V was trimmed by 0 bases and J by 2 bases, leaving 9 bases between them. CDR1 is SGHRS and CDR2 is YFSETQ in the germline V gene. This CDR3 spans 14 amino acids. This CDR3 is CASSLGATPYEQYF. CDR3 sequence (DNA): TGCGCCAGCAGCTTGGGGGCTACCCCCTACGAGCAGTACTTC.